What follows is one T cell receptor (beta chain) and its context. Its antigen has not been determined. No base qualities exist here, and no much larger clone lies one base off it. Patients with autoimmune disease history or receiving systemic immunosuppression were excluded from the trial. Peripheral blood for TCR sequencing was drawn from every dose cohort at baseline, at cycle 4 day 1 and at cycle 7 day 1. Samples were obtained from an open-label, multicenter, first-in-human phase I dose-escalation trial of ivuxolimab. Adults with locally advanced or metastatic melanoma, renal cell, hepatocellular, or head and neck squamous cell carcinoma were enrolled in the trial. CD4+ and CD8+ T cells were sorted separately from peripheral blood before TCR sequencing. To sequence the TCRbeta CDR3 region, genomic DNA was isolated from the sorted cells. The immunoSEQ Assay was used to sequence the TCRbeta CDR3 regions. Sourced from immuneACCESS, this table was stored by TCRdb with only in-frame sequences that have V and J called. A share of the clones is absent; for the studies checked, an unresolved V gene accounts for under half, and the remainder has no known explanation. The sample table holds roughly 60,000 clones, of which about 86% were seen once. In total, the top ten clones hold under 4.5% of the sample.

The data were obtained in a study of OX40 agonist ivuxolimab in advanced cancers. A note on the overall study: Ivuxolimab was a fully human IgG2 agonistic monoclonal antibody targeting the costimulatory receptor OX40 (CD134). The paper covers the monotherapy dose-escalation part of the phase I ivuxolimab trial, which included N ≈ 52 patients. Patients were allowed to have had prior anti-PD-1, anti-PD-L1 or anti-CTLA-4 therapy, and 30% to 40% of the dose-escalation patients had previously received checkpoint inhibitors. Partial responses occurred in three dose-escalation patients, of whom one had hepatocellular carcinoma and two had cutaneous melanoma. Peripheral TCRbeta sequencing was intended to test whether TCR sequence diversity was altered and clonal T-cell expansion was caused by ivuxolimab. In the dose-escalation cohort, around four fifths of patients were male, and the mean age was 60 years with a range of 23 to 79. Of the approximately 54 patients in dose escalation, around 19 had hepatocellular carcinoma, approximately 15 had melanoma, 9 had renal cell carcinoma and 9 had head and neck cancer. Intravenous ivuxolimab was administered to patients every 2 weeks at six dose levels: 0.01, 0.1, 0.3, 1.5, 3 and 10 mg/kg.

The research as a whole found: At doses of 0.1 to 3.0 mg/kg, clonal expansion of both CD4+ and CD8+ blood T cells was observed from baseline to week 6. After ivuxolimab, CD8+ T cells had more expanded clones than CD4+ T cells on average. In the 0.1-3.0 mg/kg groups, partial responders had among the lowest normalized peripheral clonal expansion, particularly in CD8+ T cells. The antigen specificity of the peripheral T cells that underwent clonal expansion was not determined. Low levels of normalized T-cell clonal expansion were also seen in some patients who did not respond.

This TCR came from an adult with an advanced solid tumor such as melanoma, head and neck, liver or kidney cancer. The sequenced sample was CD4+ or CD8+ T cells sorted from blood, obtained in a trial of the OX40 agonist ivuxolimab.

Here the CDR3 is given as CASRPGQWVSEAFF. The DNA sequence is given as TGTGCCAGCAGGCCAGGACAGTGGGTCTCTGAAGCTTTCTTT. Recombination linked TRBV5-6 to TRBJ1-1, with TRBD1 perhaps the D gene, on 6 matching bases. The CDR3 has 14 amino acids, counting the end cysteine and phenylalanine. Of the read, only the CDR3 DNA is kept; its 42 bases are in frame from base 1. CDR1 and CDR2 (SGHDT, YYEEEE) derive from the germline V gene. The V and J ends are trimmed by 5 bases and 6 bases, leaving 17 bases between them.